The 22 T cell receptor beta chains in this list originate from one sample, sequenced in a study of blood T cell repertoires in COVID-19. Profiled with immunoSEQ multiplex PCR; TCRdb holds only in-frame clones, not every one. The profile covers roughly 57,000 clones, with about 87% appearing a single time and about 6.3% taken by the ten largest. The sample was peripheral blood. The receptor source for this set is a man aged 55 to 70 with active or convalescent COVID-19.

This clone came up once. The rearrangement uses TRBV4-1 and TRBJ1-1, with D possibly TRBD1 on 5 matching bases. CDR1 is MGHRA, CDR2 YSYEKL, per germline. This CDR3 contains 13 residues. The germline V and J ends were trimmed by 1 base and 5 bases, with 8 bases remaining between them. CDR3 residues: CASSQGRGTEAFF. DNA for the CDR3: TGCGCCAGCAGCCAAGGTAGGGGTACTGAAGCTTTCTTT.

The genes are TRBV5-1 and TRBJ1-3; D ambiguous. The CDR3 is 15 residues long. Germline values: CDR1 SGHRS, CDR2 YFSETQ. V lost 0 bases and J lost 0, with 7 bases in between. DNA of the CDR3: TGCGCCAGCAGCTTGGACAGCGGCTCTGGAAACACCATATATTTT. Protein sequence: CASSLDSGSGNTIYF.

In this sample, this clone turned up once. The chain joins TRBV28 to TRBJ2-5, with a tentative D call TRBD1 (6 bases). The V gene's germline CDR1 is MDHEN and CDR2 SYDVKM. The germline V and J ends were trimmed by 2 bases and 2 bases, with 15 bases remaining between them. The CDR3 consists of 16 residues. CDR3 nucleotide sequence: TGTGCCAGCAGTTTAATGAGCAGGGGTGGGCAAGAGACCCAGTACTTC. Translating gives CASSLMSRGGQETQYF.

The gene calls are TRBV18 and TRBJ1-3, with 11 bases matching TRBD1. The CDR3 is 20 residues long. CDR1 is KGHSH, CDR2 LQKENI, per germline. With 0 bases clipped from V and 0 bases from J, the junction kept 10 bases outside the gene matches. CDR3 in DNA: TGTGCCAGCTCACCACCCAGGACAGGGGGCTCCGCGATCTCTGGAAACACCATATATTTT. Translating it yields CASSPPRTGGSAISGNTIYF. The whole variable domain, filled in from reference TRBV18 and TRBJ1-3, reads NAGVMQNPRHLVRRRGQEARLRCSPMKGHSHVYWYRQLPEEGLKFMVYLQKENIIDESGMPKERFSAEFPKEGPSILRIQQVVRGDSAAYFCASSPPRTGGSAISGNTIYFGEGSWLTVV.

The rearrangement uses TRBV11-2 and TRBJ1-6, with D perhaps matching TRBD1 (5 bases). The ends were cut back, 1 base at V and 11 bases at J, with 12 bases in the middle. CDR3 size: 14 residues. In germline, CDR1 is SGHAT, CDR2 FQNNGV. The CDR3 loop is CASSLGQLAAPLHF. The CDR3 region has the DNA TGTGCCAGCAGCTTAGGACAGTTGGCTGCACCCCTCCACTTT.

This clone was detected only a few times. The V call is TRBV30, the J call TRBJ1-4; TRBD1 might be the D (5 bases). Deletions cut 2 bases from V and 12 bases from J, with 19 bases between. The CDR3 is made up of 14 amino acids. Looked up from germline, CDR1 is GTSNPN and CDR2 is SVGIG (reference sequence). The CDR3 region is CAWSWVRGKGELFF. The CDR3, as DNA: TGTGCCTGGAGTTGGGTGCGGGGGAAAGGGGAACTGTTTTTT.

The V gene is TRBV5-6, the J gene TRBJ2-2; unclear D gene. Germline values: CDR1 SGHDT, CDR2 YYEEEE. Between the trimmed V and J ends, which lost 0 bases and 8 bases, there was a span of 5 bases. There are 12 residues in the CDR3. The CDR3 coding sequence is TGTGCCAGCAGCTTGGTCGCGGGGGAGCTGTTTTTT. Its protein product is CASSLVAGELFF.

This chain connects TRBV7-3 to TRBJ1-2; D ambiguous. CDR1 and CDR2 from the germline V gene are SGHTA and FQGTGA. The V gene lost 4 bases and the J gene lost 2 bases, with 11 bases spanning the gap. The CDR3 has 14 residues. The chain's CDR3 is CASSSGGGNYGYTF. CDR3 bases: TGTGCCAGCAGCTCAGGCGGAGGCAACTATGGCTACACCTTC.

This chain uses TRBV6-5 with TRBJ2-5, with 12 bases identical to TRBD2. V gave up 2 bases and J gave up 0 bases; unmatched junction bases: 1. CDR1 is MNHEY, CDR2 SVGAGI, per germline. This CDR3 contains 16 residues. The CDR3 DNA reads TGTGCCAGCAGTTACGGGACTAGCGGGTACCAAGAGACCCAGTACTTC. Its translation: CASSYGTSGYQETQYF.

The chain joins TRBV19 to TRBJ1-5; no firm D call. V gave up 3 bases and J gave up 3 bases, with 6 bases separating them. This CDR3 region has 13 residues. CDR1 and CDR2 from the germline V gene are LNHDA and SQIVND (reference sequence). Written as DNA, the CDR3 is TGTGCCAGTAGTATCAGTCCCAATCAGCCCCAGCATTTT. Its translation is CASSISPNQPQHF.

The rearrangement links TRBV19 to TRBJ1-1; 7 bases map to TRBD1. CDR3 length: 15 amino acids. Germline loops: CDR1 LNHDA, CDR2 SQIVND (reference sequence). V gave up 6 bases and J gave up 0 bases; unmatched junction bases: 7. CDR3 sequence: CASRDRLTLNTEAFF. In DNA, the CDR3 is TGTGCCAGTAGGGACAGGCTTACTCTGAACACTGAAGCTTTCTTT.

V and J are TRBV27 and TRBJ2-7; TRBD2 might be the D (6 bases). Trimming shortened V by 2 bases and J by 6 bases, and 17 bases separated the two germline ends. The CDR3 has 15 amino acids. The germline gives CDR1 MNHEY, CDR2 SMNVEV (reference sequence). The CDR3 region is CASSLRSRGPFEQYF. Written as DNA, the CDR3 is TGTGCCAGCAGTTTAAGGTCGCGGGGCCCCTTCGAGCAGTACTTC.

The rearrangement uses TRBV25-1 and TRBJ2-5; 10 bases match TRBD2. Germline V lookup: CDR1 MGHDK, CDR2 SYGVNS. J gave up 5 bases and V 4 bases, and 10 bases lay outside the gene matches. The CDR3 is 16 residues long. The CDR3 nucleotides are TGTGCCAGCAGTGCCCTCCTAGCGGGAGTATCGGAGACCCAGTACTTC. Translated, it gives CASSALLAGVSETQYF.

The genes are TRBV4-3 and TRBJ2-1, with 8 positions matching TRBD2. The V gene's germline CDR1 is LGHNA and CDR2 YSLEER. The V segment lost 4 bases and the J segment 2 bases; nucleotides outside the gene matches: 4. The CDR3 loop spans 15 amino acids. This CDR3 is CASSPRGGAYNEQFF. For the CDR3, the DNA is TGCGCCAGCAGCCCCCGGGGGGGGGCCTACAATGAGCAGTTCTTC.

V and J are TRBV30 and TRBJ1-4; a possible D gene is TRBD1 (6 bases). The CDR3 has 13 residues. The V gene lost 0 bases and the J gene lost 11 bases, with 13 bases spanning the gap. Germline V CDR1 and CDR2: GTSNPN, SVGIG (reference sequence). The CDR3 region is CAWSVQTQGKLFF. The DNA for the CDR3 is TGTGCCTGGAGTGTACAAACTCAGGGGAAACTGTTTTTT.

The V gene is TRBV19, the J gene TRBJ2-2; 9 bases line up with TRBD1. J gave up 3 bases and V 4 bases, and 6 bases lay outside the gene matches. Germline V gene data show CDR1 as LNHDA and CDR2 as SQIVND (reference sequence). The CDR3 length is 16 residues. The CDR3 sequence is CASSKSDRGDTGELFF. Here the CDR3 DNA reads TGTGCCAGTAGTAAATCGGACAGGGGAGACACCGGGGAGCTGTTTTTT.

This clone was seen once. This chain uses TRBV24-1 with TRBJ2-1; 9 bases agree with TRBD1. CDR1 and CDR2 from the germline V gene are KGHDR and SFDVKD. V gave up 3 bases and J gave up 10 bases; unmatched junction bases: 3. The CDR3 runs to 13 residues. CDR3 loop: CATSDADRGEQFF. The CDR3 bases are TGTGCCACCAGTGATGCGGACAGGGGCGAGCAGTTCTTC.

The V gene is TRBV4-2, the J gene TRBJ2-3; 7 bases line up with TRBD2. Trimming cost V 0 bases and J 12 bases; bases outside gene matches: 6. The CDR3 loop spans 13 amino acids. Germline assignment: CDR1 LGHNA and CDR2 YNFKEQ. Here the CDR3 reads CASSQDGGEQQYF. The CDR3 DNA reads TGTGCCAGCAGCCAAGATGGGGGGGAGCAACAGTATTTT.

The chain recombines TRBV6-6 with TRBJ2-1; TRBD2 aligns across 9 bases. This CDR3 has 15 amino acids. Germline V gene sequence: CDR1 MNHNY, CDR2 SVGAGI (reference sequence). J gave up 7 bases and V 2 bases, and 6 bases lay outside the gene matches. CDR3 DNA: TGTGCCAGCAGTTACAGGGCGGGGGGGCTTAATGAGCAGTTCTTC. Its protein is CASSYRAGGLNEQFF.

Judged by abundance, this clone is medium-sized (0.01 to 0.1%). This sequence joins TRBV28 and TRBJ1-5, with D perhaps TRBD1 (6 bases). V lost 4 bases and J 6 bases, leaving 13 bases between the germline ends. Germline assignment: CDR1 MDHEN and CDR2 SYDVKM. This CDR3 has 14 residues. CDR3 amino acids: CASSWTAEGQPQHF. The DNA for the CDR3 is TGTGCCAGCAGTTGGACAGCCGAAGGTCAGCCCCAGCATTTT.

The rearrangement joins TRBV7-2 to TRBJ1-1, with a tentative D call TRBD1 (5 bases). Germline V gives CDR1 SGHTA, CDR2 FQGNSA. The CDR3 contains 15 residues. V was pared by 5 bases and J by 4 bases, with 17 bases between. CDR3 residues: CASSLHSGTTTEAFF. The CDR3 DNA follows: TGTGCCAGCAGCCTGCACTCCGGGACTACCACTGAAGCTTTCTTT.

This rearrangement joins TRBV19 to TRBJ1-2; unclear D gene. With 4 bases removed from V and 4 bases from J, the gap between germline ends came to 19 bases. From germline, CDR1 is LNHDA and CDR2 SQIVND (reference sequence). The CDR3 spans 16 residues. This chain's CDR3 is CASSKPRSGGLYGYTF. The CDR3 bases are TGTGCCAGTAGTAAACCGAGATCGGGCGGACTCTATGGCTACACCTTC. The variable domain in full, completed from reference TRBV19 and TRBJ1-2, reads DGGITQSPKYLFRKEGQNVTLSCEQNLNHDAMYWYRQDPGQGLRLIYYSQIVNDFQKGDIAEGYSVSREKKESFPLTVTSAQKNPTAFYLCASSKPRSGGLYGYTFGSGTRLTVV.